This entry describes one TCR beta chain. In the source study's methods: Using reference gene primer amplification, nucleated cell counts were estimated. Method: immunoSEQ multiplex PCR; TCRdb's copy keeps in-frame clones and lacks some. Clonal size and the V and J genes are those of that table, whereas D and trimming came from the DNA. The table includes approximately 100,000 clones, roughly 92% detected once. The data originate from a study of blood T cell repertoires in COVID-19. This CDR3 region has 19 residues. The V segment lost 4 bases and the J segment 0 bases; nucleotides outside the gene matches: 12. CDR1 is SGDLS, CDR2 YYNGEE, per germline.

The sequenced sample consisted of peripheral blood. This chain connects TRBV9 to TRBJ2-1, with TRBD2 identical over 11 bases. The sequence derives from a man between 50 and 59 years old with active COVID-19. CDR3 sequence: CASSSRLAGPLSSYNEQFF. The DNA of the CDR3 is TGTGCCAGCAGCTCTAGACTAGCGGGACCTCTTAGCTCCTACAATGAGCAGTTCTTC.